These 25 T cell receptor beta chains came from one sample sequenced in a study of cytomegalovirus exposure and HLA in healthy donors. In the PCR, 60 Vbeta and 13 Jbeta primers were used. TCRdb's table, derived via immunoSEQ multiplex PCR, lists solely in-frame clones and lacks some. The sample has approximately 160,000 clones; roughly 80% are singletons. Specimen: PBMCs. The receptor set was obtained from a man younger than 30 in good health and CMV-seropositive.

Concerning this clone: This sample includes further DNA sequences coding for the same CDR3. The V gene is TRBV6-5, the J gene TRBJ1-2; the D gene is possibly TRBD1 (6 bases). The V gene's germline CDR1 is MNHEY and CDR2 SVGAGI. The ends were cut back, 5 bases at V and 7 bases at J, with 14 bases in the middle. The length of the CDR3 is 13 residues. CDR3 nucleotide sequence: TGTGCCAGCAGTACGGACAGAGAAGGTGGCTACACCTTC. Residues: CASSTDREGGYTF.

The V and J genes are TRBV15 and TRBJ2-3; 9 bases are shared with TRBD1. V shed 0 bases and J 1 base; nucleotides not matched to a gene: 2. From germline, CDR1 is LNHNV and CDR2 YYDKDF (reference sequence). The length of the CDR3 is 16 residues. The CDR3 coding sequence is TGTGCCACCAGCAGAGACCGGACAGGGGGCACAGATACGCAGTATTTT. Translation gives CATSRDRTGGTDTQYF.

This chain uses TRBV19 with TRBJ1-1; 7 positions match TRBD1. The CDR3 is 14 residues long. Germline values: CDR1 LNHDA, CDR2 SQIVND (reference sequence). V trimming: 8 bases; J trimming: 6 bases; junction bases outside the gene matches: 12. The CDR3 region has the DNA TGTGCCAGTTCCGGGGGACAGTTTTTATCTGAAGCTTTCTTT. It encodes CASSGGQFLSEAFF.

The rearrangement uses TRBV13 and TRBJ1-1; possible D gene TRBD1, 6 bases. The length of the CDR3 is 16 residues. Germline V gives CDR1 PRHDT, CDR2 FYEKMQ (reference sequence). Trimming took 2 bases from V and 1 from J, leaving 14 bases between them. CDR3 sequence reads: CASSLITPGANTEAFF. CDR3 DNA sequence: TGTGCCAGCAGCTTAATAACACCAGGGGCGAACACTGAAGCTTTCTTT. Complete variable domain (other parts from reference TRBV13 and TRBJ1-1): AAGVIQSPRHLIKEKRETATLKCYPIPRHDTVYWYQQGPGQDPQFLISFYEKMQSDKGSIPDRFSAQQFSDYHSELNMSSLELGDSALYFCASSLITPGANTEAFFGQGTRLTVV.

V is TRBV5-4 and J is TRBJ2-7, with TRBD1 matching over 11 bases. The ends lost 1 base at V and 4 bases at J; junction bases unmatched: 7. Germline-derived CDR1 and CDR2 are SGHNT and YYREEE (reference sequence). The CDR3 has 16 amino acids. The CDR3 sequence is CASSLPGQGALYEQYF. The CDR3 DNA is TGTGCCAGCAGCTTGCCAGGACAGGGGGCTTTGTACGAGCAGTACTTC.

The chain joins TRBV5-4 to TRBJ2-7, with 8 bases aligning to TRBD1. Unmatched junction bases numbered 4, after V lost 0 bases and J lost 2 bases. From germline, CDR1 is SGHNT and CDR2 YYREEE (reference sequence). This CDR3 has 15 amino acids. The CDR3 DNA reads TGTGCCAGCAGCTTGGAACAGGGGGTCACCTACGAGCAGTACTTC. It is translated as CASSLEQGVTYEQYF. The whole variable domain, remainder taken from reference TRBV5-4 and TRBJ2-7, is ETGVTQSPTHLIKTRGQQVTLRCSSQSGHNTVSWYQQALGQGPQFIFQYYREEENGRGNFPPRFSGLQFPNYSSELNVNALELDDSALYLCASSLEQGVTYEQYFGPGTRLTVT.

The chain has TRBV29-1 and TRBJ2-7; a possible D gene is TRBD1 (5 bases). Germline CDR1 and CDR2: SQVTM and ANQGSEA. Trimming removed 4 bases from V and 0 bases from J, with 10 bases in between. The CDR3 has 13 amino acids. CDR3 in DNA: TGCAGCGTTGGACCAGGGAACTCCTACGAGCAGTACTTC. It encodes CSVGPGNSYEQYF.

This chain joins TRBV6-5 and TRBJ2-7; no firm D call. CDR1 is MNHEY and CDR2 is SVGAGI in the germline V gene. V was trimmed by 5 bases and J by 0 bases, leaving 8 bases between them. The CDR3 contains 13 residues. The CDR3 coding sequence is TGTGCCAGCAGTCCTAGAAACTCCTACGAGCAGTACTTC. It encodes CASSPRNSYEQYF.

J is TRBJ2-5 and V is TRBV5-6, with D tentatively TRBD1 (6 bases). This CDR3 has 12 residues. V was clipped by 3 bases and J by 9 bases, with 12 bases between them. Germline CDR1 SGHDT, CDR2 YYEEEE. This CDR3 is CASSSGVGPQYF. The CDR3 region has the DNA TGTGCCAGCAGCTCAGGGGTGGGGCCCCAGTACTTC.

The chain joins TRBV28 to TRBJ1-2, with 8 positions matching TRBD1. V was clipped by 6 bases and J by 8 bases; unmatched bases: 5. The CDR3 runs to 12 residues. Germline CDR1 and CDR2: MDHEN and SYDVKM. The CDR3 here is CASSQGALGYTF. The CDR3 nucleotides read TGTGCCAGCAGCCAGGGGGCGCTGGGCTACACCTTC.

This clone was picked up a small number of times. The J gene is TRBJ2-2, the V gene TRBV2; 8 bases match TRBD2. J lost 3 bases, V lost 4 bases, and 4 bases had no gene match. Germline CDR1 reads SNHLY; CDR2 reads FYNNEI. This CDR3 has 15 amino acids. DNA for the CDR3: TGTGCCAGCAGTGCTGGGACTAGAGACACCGGGGAGCTGTTTTTT. Residues: CASSAGTRDTGELFF.

This chain links TRBV7-3 with TRBJ2-3; 10 nucleotides match TRBD1. The CDR3 has 14 residues. V was clipped by 6 bases and J by 3 bases; unmatched bases: 3. Germline CDR1 is SGHTA and CDR2 is FQGTGA. The CDR3 bases are TGTGCCAGCAGTCCGGGACAGGGGACAGATACGCAGTATTTT. Its translation is CASSPGQGTDTQYF.

The chain couples TRBV2 to TRBJ2-2, with D tentatively TRBD1 (5 bases). This CDR3 has 14 residues. Germline V gives CDR1 SNHLY, CDR2 FYNNEI. V lost 3 bases and J 5 bases, leaving 10 bases between the germline ends. As DNA, the CDR3 is TGTGCCAGCAGTGAGTCAGGGATTACCGGGGAGCTGTTTTTT. Amino acids: CASSESGITGELFF.

The genes are TRBV21-1 and TRBJ2-7; TRBD1 was called by the table and not checked on the DNA. TRBV21-1 is a pseudogene locus. CDR3 length: 20 amino acids. DNA of the CDR3: TGTGCCAGCAGCAATTTAAGGGGGACCCACGTATACTTTTCCTCCTACGAGCAGTACTTC. Translating it yields CASSNLRGTHVYFSSYEQYF.

The chain uses TRBV10-2 and TRBJ1-2, with 10 bases identical to TRBD1. The CDR3 is made up of 14 amino acids. Unmatched junction bases numbered 7, after V lost 4 bases and J lost 8 bases. Germline V gene sequence: CDR1 WSHSY, CDR2 SAAADI. The CDR3 spells CASSAGTGALGYTF. The DNA of the CDR3 is TGCGCCAGCAGTGCCGGGACAGGGGCTCTGGGCTACACCTTC.

The chain couples TRBV27 to TRBJ1-1; D gene uncertain. The CDR3 consists of 14 residues. V was shortened by 5 bases and J by 5 bases, with 15 bases between the two germline ends. Germline V gene sequence: CDR1 MNHEY, CDR2 SMNVEV (reference sequence). DNA of the CDR3: TGTGCCAGCAGTCCCACGGGGAGGAGGACTGAAGCTTTCTTT. Protein: CASSPTGRRTEAFF.

The CDR3 DNA sequence: TGTGCCAGCAGCTTAGGCCGGGGACAGCGCGTTGGAGCTTTCTTT. This codes for CASSLGRGQRVGAFF. V usage is TRBV13 and J usage is TRBJ1-1; 7 positions agree with TRBD1. Unmatched junction bases numbered 11, after V lost 0 bases and J lost 10 bases. Germline CDR1 is PRHDT and CDR2 is FYEKMQ (reference sequence). The CDR3 runs to 15 residues.

This chain connects TRBV13 to TRBJ1-1; D is perhaps TRBD1 (6 bases). V lost 4 bases to trimming and J lost 2 bases, with 14 bases between them. The CDR3 sequence is 15 residues long. The germline gives CDR1 PRHDT, CDR2 FYEKMQ (reference sequence). The CDR3 reads CASSYSLGANTEAFF. CDR3 DNA: TGTGCCAGCAGCTACTCCCTGGGGGCCAACACTGAAGCTTTCTTT.

V is TRBV2 and J is TRBJ2-4; 10 nucleotides agree with TRBD2. The length of the CDR3 is 15 residues. The trim removed 4 bases at V and 8 bases at J, leaving 8 bases unmatched. CDR1 is SNHLY and CDR2 is FYNNEI in the germline V gene. DNA of the CDR3: TGTGCCAGCAGTGTAGGAGCGGGAGGGGGGGACATTCAGTACTTC. Its protein product is CASSVGAGGGDIQYF.

V is TRBV27 and J is TRBJ1-1; 7 bases line up with TRBD1. The trim removed 6 bases at V and 1 base at J, leaving 2 bases unmatched. The CDR3 spans 13 residues. Germline V gene lookup returns CDR1 MNHEY and CDR2 SMNVEV (reference sequence). The CDR3 is CASSRTGNTEAFF. CDR3 DNA: TGTGCCAGCAGCCGGACAGGGAACACTGAAGCTTTCTTT.

V is TRBV6-5 and J is TRBJ1-2, with D hard to call. The CDR3 loop spans 15 amino acids. Trimming pared 7 bases from V and 5 bases from J, leaving 20 bases between. From germline, CDR1 is MNHEY and CDR2 SVGAGI. CDR3 region: CASTEQGGYPYGYTF. CDR3 nucleotide sequence: TGTGCCAGCACCGAGCAAGGCGGATACCCTTATGGCTACACCTTC.

The CDR3 nucleotides are TGTGCCATCAGTGATCTAGGATCACGAGAGACCCAGTACTTC. Translation: CAISDLGSRETQYF. J is TRBJ2-5 and V is TRBV10-3; D remains unclear. The V end was cut by 3 bases, the J end by 4 bases, with 12 bases between. Germline assignment: CDR1 ENHRY and CDR2 SYGVKD. The length of the CDR3 is 14 residues.

The gene calls are TRBV7-9 and TRBJ1-5; the match to TRBD1 covers 8 bases. CDR3 length: 16 amino acids. With V trimmed by 3 bases and J by 8 bases, 12 bases remained unmatched. CDR1 is SEHNR, CDR2 FQNEAQ, per germline (reference sequence). CDR3 region: CASSFAGTGPAEPQHF. CDR3 DNA: TGTGCCAGCAGCTTCGCAGGGACAGGTCCCGCGGAGCCCCAGCATTTT.

This chain joins TRBV28 and TRBJ1-2; D perhaps matches TRBD1 (5 bases). This CDR3 spans 12 amino acids. V gave up 3 bases and J gave up 8 bases, with 10 bases separating them. Per the germline V gene, CDR1 is MDHEN and CDR2 is SYDVKM. The CDR3: CASSLGGEGYTF. The CDR3 nucleotides read TGTGCCAGCAGTTTGGGGGGAGAGGGCTACACCTTC.

The V gene is TRBV4-3, the J gene TRBJ1-1; 10 bases agree with TRBD1. The J segment lost 5 bases and the V segment lost 0 bases, leaving 6 bases of the junction unmatched. This CDR3 comprises 16 residues. Germline CDR1 reads LGHNA; CDR2 reads YSLEER. In DNA form, the CDR3 reads TGCGCCAGCAGCCAAGATCGAGGACAGGGGGGGACTGAAGCTTTCTTT. Translation: CASSQDRGQGGTEAFF.